These T cell receptor beta chains were read from a single sample in a study of T cells after yellow fever vaccination. A single record per CDR3 protein comes from TCRdb applying MiXCR to the 5' RACE reads. In the table there are approximately 450,000 distinct CDR3 sequences, 18% of which are singletons. The sample in question was PBMCs, obtained before the yellow fever booster vaccination. These receptors originate from a man aged 18 to 30 who received the YFV17D yellow fever vaccine. CDR3s leave out the opening cysteine and the closing phenylalanine or tryptophan.

>TRBJ1-3|TRBV20-1
SAERRESGNTIY
>TRBJ2-4|TRBV20-1
SARASSFNIQY
>TRBJ1-5|TRBV5-6
ASSPAQDNQPQH
>TRBJ2-3|TRBV7-9
ASSLIPSTDTQY
>TRBJ2-1|TRBV5-1
ASSLVGGRDEQF
>TRBJ2-3|TRBV20-1
SARDAVSGGARAQY
>TRBJ2-7|TRBV29-1
SVEEEAGSRRY
>TRBJ1-5|TRBV20-1
SARDDGGQSSNQPQH
>TRBJ1-5|TRBV4-2
ASSQDRGSGNQPQH
>TRBJ1-5|TRBV10-2
ASSEGGLNQPQH
>TRBJ2-1|TRBV18
ASSLGALNEQF
>TRBJ1-6|TRBV12-5
ASGLVLGWGRVRDNSPLH
>TRBJ1-2|TRBV7-2
ASSLGDLEGALVYGYT
>TRBJ2-5|TRBV15
ATSRRQKETQY
>TRBJ1-6|TRBV5-1
ASSRRDPDTGSPLH
>TRBJ1-5|TRBV7-2
ASSLDPNSNQPQH
>TRBJ2-5|TRBV24-1
ATSDFNKGAQY